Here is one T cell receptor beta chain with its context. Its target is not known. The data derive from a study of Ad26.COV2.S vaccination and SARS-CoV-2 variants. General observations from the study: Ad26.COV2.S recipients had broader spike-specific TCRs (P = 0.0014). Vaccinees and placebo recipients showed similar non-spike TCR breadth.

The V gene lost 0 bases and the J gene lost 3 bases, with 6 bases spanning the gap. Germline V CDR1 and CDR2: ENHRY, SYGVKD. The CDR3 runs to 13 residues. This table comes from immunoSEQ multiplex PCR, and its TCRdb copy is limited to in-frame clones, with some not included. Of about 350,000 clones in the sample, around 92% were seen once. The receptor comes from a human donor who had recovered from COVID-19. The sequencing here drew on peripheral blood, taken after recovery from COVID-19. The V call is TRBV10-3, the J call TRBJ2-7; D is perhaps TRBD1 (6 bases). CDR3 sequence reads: CAISESTGYEQYF. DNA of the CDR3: TGTGCCATCAGTGAGTCGACAGGCTACGAGCAGTACTTC.